This record looks at one T cell receptor beta chain sequence and its context. Its cognate antigen is unknown. The sample originates from a study of cytomegalovirus exposure and HLA in healthy donors. Study results and limitations: Productive rates of about 87% or about 30% were seen for most TCR beta V segments in an earlier analysis.

Trimming left V 3 bases short and J 1 base short, with 13 bases between. The CDR3 has 16 residues. CDR1 and CDR2 from the germline V gene are KGHSH and LQKENI. PCR employed 60 Vbeta and 13 Jbeta primers. The repertoire was sequenced with immunoSEQ multiplex PCR; TCRdb's copy has only in-frame clones and lacks some. The table shows some 250,000 clones, with around 80% occurring only once. The specimen sequenced was PBMCs. The source of this sequence is a middle-aged woman in good health and CMV-seropositive. The rearrangement links TRBV18 to TRBJ2-4; a possible D gene is TRBD1 (6 bases). This CDR3 is CASSPREGEAKNIQYF. The CDR3, as DNA: TGTGCCAGCTCACCCCGAGAGGGGGAGGCCAAAAACATTCAGTACTTC.